This passage covers 23 T cell receptor beta chains from one sample sequenced in a study of cytomegalovirus exposure and HLA in healthy donors. PCR involved 60 Vbeta and 13 Jbeta primers. Here immunoSEQ multiplex PCR was the method, and the copy in TCRdb shows in-frame clones only, minus some. The top ten hold 3.9% of the sample, which has 120,000 to 150,000 clones, about 80% seen once. Sequencing was carried out using PBMCs. The receptors originated from a man between 18 and 29 years old in good health and CMV-seronegative.

This chain uses TRBV5-4 with TRBJ1-1, with D unclear. CDR1 is SGHNT, CDR2 YYREEE, per germline (reference sequence). V was shortened by 0 bases and J by 3 bases, with 12 bases between the two germline ends. The CDR3 contains 15 residues. CDR3 nucleotides: TGTGCCAGCAGCTTGGATCCTCAGTCCGACACTGAAGCTTTCTTT. Its protein product is CASSLDPQSDTEAFF. Complete variable domain (other parts from reference TRBV5-4 and TRBJ1-1): ETGVTQSPTHLIKTRGQQVTLRCSSQSGHNTVSWYQQALGQGPQFIFQYYREEENGRGNFPPRFSGLQFPNYSSELNVNALELDDSALYLCASSLDPQSDTEAFFGQGTRLTVV.

Only one count was recorded for this clone. The genes are TRBV28 and TRBJ1-2; D is unresolved. In germline, CDR1 is MDHEN, CDR2 SYDVKM. CDR3 length: 16 residues. V was pared by 3 bases and J by 4 bases, with 18 bases between. CDR3 amino acids: CASSFGRNSPRYGYTF. As DNA, the CDR3 is TGTGCCAGCAGTTTTGGCAGGAACTCTCCCCGCTATGGCTACACCTTC.

The CDR3 nucleotides are TGTGCCAGCAGAAATAGCGGGAGCACAGATACGCAGTATTTT. Encoded protein: CASRNSGSTDTQYF. The gene calls are TRBV27 and TRBJ2-3, with 7 bases lining up with TRBD2. V was pared by 6 bases and J by 0 bases, with 3 bases of the junction left unmatched. The V gene's germline CDR1 is MNHEY and CDR2 SMNVEV (reference sequence). The CDR3 runs 14 residues.

The CDR3 spells CASSLFRGVSYEQYF. The CDR3 nucleotides are TGTGCCAGCAGCTTGTTCCGGGGGGTCTCCTACGAGCAGTACTTC. V is TRBV5-6 and J is TRBJ2-7, with 7 bases fitting TRBD2. CDR3 length: 15 residues. From germline, CDR1 is SGHDT and CDR2 YYEEEE. Trimming at V came to 1 base and at J to 0 bases, leaving 4 bases not matched to a gene.

This clone appeared a few times. The rearrangement uses TRBV2 and TRBJ1-5; perhaps TRBD1 as D (5 bases). Germline lookup yields CDR1 SNHLY and CDR2 FYNNEI. CDR3 length: 14 residues. The germline V and J ends were trimmed by 8 bases and 3 bases, with 14 bases remaining between them. CDR3 sequence reads: CASGGDFPNQPQHF. The CDR3 nucleotides are TGTGCCAGCGGAGGGGACTTCCCCAATCAGCCCCAGCATTTT.

The gene calls are TRBV29-1 and TRBJ1-2; 7 positions match TRBD1. V lost 3 bases, J lost 0 bases, and 1 base stayed unmatched. Looked up from germline, CDR1 is SQVTM and CDR2 is ANQGSEA. The CDR3 runs 13 residues. CDR3 loop: CSVDGTANYGYTF. In nucleotides, the CDR3 is TGCAGCGTTGACGGGACAGCTAACTATGGCTACACCTTC.

This chain connects TRBV7-9 to TRBJ2-2; 8 positions match TRBD1. Per the germline V gene, CDR1 is SEHNR and CDR2 is FQNEAQ (reference sequence). The CDR3 loop spans 15 amino acids. V lost 3 bases and J lost 4; bases outside the gene matches: 4. CDR3 in amino acids: CASSLAGGPTGELFF. As DNA, the CDR3 is TGTGCCAGCAGCTTGGCAGGGGGCCCCACCGGGGAGCTGTTTTTT.

The V call is TRBV5-1, the J call TRBJ1-1, with D hard to call. This CDR3 spans 13 amino acids. CDR1 and CDR2 (germline): SGHRS, YFSETQ. The V end was cut by 5 bases, the J end by 2 bases, with 10 bases between. In DNA form, the CDR3 reads TGCGCCAGCAGTTTTACACCCAACACTGAAGCTTTCTTT. Translating gives CASSFTPNTEAFF.

The chain is built from TRBV5-4 and TRBJ2-1; TRBD1 might be the D (6 bases). The CDR3 contains 14 residues. CDR1 is SGHNT, CDR2 YYREEE, per germline (reference sequence). The V end was cut by 4 bases, the J end by 5 bases, with 13 bases between. The CDR3 region is CASSQGKRDNEQFF. In nucleotides, the CDR3 is TGTGCCAGCAGCCAGGGGAAAAGGGACAATGAGCAGTTCTTC.

The CDR3: CASSPDSLNTGELFF. CDR3 nucleotide sequence: TGCGCCAGCAGCCCAGACAGCCTGAACACCGGGGAGCTGTTTTTT. The rearrangement joins TRBV5-1 to TRBJ2-2; maybe TRBD1 (5 bases). Germline CDR1 and CDR2: SGHRS and YFSETQ. The CDR3 is 15 amino acids. V was clipped by 4 bases and J by 1 base, with 11 bases between them.

The CDR3 is CASSSRSKAGTGELFF. DNA of the CDR3: TGTGCCAGCAGCTCCCGTTCCAAAGCGGGCACCGGGGAGCTGTTTTTT. This sequence joins TRBV7-2 and TRBJ2-2; maybe TRBD2 (6 bases). The CDR3 spans 16 residues. CDR1 and CDR2 (germline): SGHTA, FQGNSA. V lost 4 bases to trimming and J lost 4 bases, with 16 bases between them.

The chain couples TRBV4-1 to TRBJ2-7; no clear D gene. Trimming left V 0 bases short and J 7 bases short, with 7 bases between. This CDR3 region has 12 residues. The germline V gene has CDR1 MGHRA and CDR2 YSYEKL. The CDR3: CASSQDRVEQYF. CDR3 sequence (DNA): TGCGCCAGCAGCCAAGATCGGGTGGAGCAGTACTTC.

Here the CDR3 DNA reads TGTGCCAGCGGACGGGACAGGGGCAACGAGCAGTACTTC. Residues: CASGRDRGNEQYF. V usage is TRBV2 and J usage is TRBJ2-7; 10 bases agree with TRBD1. Germline CDR1 and CDR2: SNHLY and FYNNEI. Losses at the gene ends were 8 bases for V and 5 bases for J; bases not matched to a gene: 6. This CDR3 contains 13 residues.

This clone was seen just once. The chain combines TRBV27 with TRBJ2-3, with D unresolved. From germline, CDR1 is MNHEY and CDR2 SMNVEV (reference sequence). Trimming took 8 bases from V and 4 from J, leaving 19 bases between them. The CDR3 contains 15 residues. The CDR3 here is CASGEPGLPPDTQYF. The CDR3 region has the DNA TGTGCCAGCGGAGAACCCGGGTTGCCCCCAGATACGCAGTATTTT.

This clone was detected only a few times. The chain recombines TRBV29-1 with TRBJ2-3; D unresolved. Germline loops: CDR1 SQVTM, CDR2 ANQGSEA. V dropped 8 bases and J dropped 4 bases, with 19 bases sitting between them. This CDR3 spans 14 amino acids. The CDR3, as DNA: TGCAGCCTTCGACTGACGCTTTCAGCAGATACGCAGTATTTT. It translates to CSLRLTLSADTQYF.

The V and J genes are TRBV7-6 and TRBJ2-3; D possibly corresponds to TRBD2 (5 bases). Deletions cut 1 base from V and 7 bases from J, with 15 bases between. The CDR3 length is 15 residues. CDR1 and CDR2 from the germline V gene are SGHVS and FNYEAQ. Here the CDR3 reads CASSLVPHTRNTQYF. CDR3 coding DNA: TGTGCCAGCAGCTTAGTCCCCCATACTAGGAATACGCAGTATTTT.

The chain couples TRBV9 to TRBJ2-1; 8 bases match TRBD2. V lost 3 bases, J lost 5 bases, and 10 bases stayed unmatched. The CDR3 contains 16 residues. The V gene's germline CDR1 is SGDLS and CDR2 YYNGEE. The CDR3 sequence: CASSASVGSGNNEQFF. The CDR3 region has the DNA TGTGCCAGCAGCGCCTCCGTGGGTAGCGGGAACAATGAGCAGTTCTTC.

The rearrangement joins TRBV7-2 to TRBJ1-1; D not resolved. Trimming left V 1 base short and J 1 base short, with 7 bases between. Germline V lookup: CDR1 SGHTA, CDR2 FQGNSA. The CDR3 has 14 amino acids. CDR3 in amino acids: CASSLVGGNTEAFF. The CDR3 nucleotides read TGTGCCAGCAGCTTAGTTGGCGGGAACACTGAAGCTTTCTTT. Full variable domain (outside the CDR3, taken from reference TRBV7-2 and TRBJ1-1): GAGVSQSPSNKVTEKGKDVELRCDPISGHTALYWYRQSLGQGLEFLIYFQGNSAPDKSGLPSDRFSAERTGGSVSTLTIQRTQQEDSAVYLCASSLVGGNTEAFFGQGTRLTVV.

The chain uses TRBV10-1 and TRBJ2-1; 7 positions match TRBD2. Per the germline V gene, CDR1 is WNHNN and CDR2 is SYGVQD (reference sequence). The V segment lost 1 base and the J segment 0 bases; nucleotides outside the gene matches: 3. The CDR3 is 16 residues long. The CDR3: CASSEWGGGSYNEQFF. In DNA form, the CDR3 reads TGCGCCAGCAGTGAGTGGGGCGGGGGCTCCTACAATGAGCAGTTCTTC.

The chain joins TRBV5-1 to TRBJ2-7; TRBD1 matches at 10 bases. V lost 5 bases to trimming and J lost 5 bases; unmatched junction nucleotides: 7. The CDR3 consists of 14 residues. The germline V gene encodes CDR1 SGHRS and CDR2 YFSETQ. The CDR3 DNA sequence: TGCGCCAGCAGGCCCGGGACAGGGGTCCACGAGCAGTACTTC. Its protein is CASRPGTGVHEQYF. Looking up the rest from reference TRBV5-1 and TRBJ2-7 gives the full variable domain: KAGVTQTPRYLIKTRGQQVTLSCSPISGHRSVSWYQQTPGQGLQFLFEYFSETQRNKGNFPGRFSGRQFSNSRSEMNVSTLELGDSALYLCASRPGTGVHEQYFGPGTRLTVT.

The J gene is TRBJ2-7, the V gene TRBV4-1, with TRBD1 identical over 9 bases. Trimming at V came to 4 bases and at J to 5 bases, leaving 6 bases not matched to a gene. This CDR3 has 14 amino acids. Germline CDR1 and CDR2: MGHRA and YSYEKL. The CDR3 DNA reads TGCGCCAGCAGCCTCGGGACAGGGACCAACGAGCAGTACTTC. It is translated as CASSLGTGTNEQYF.

This clone was seen more than once but under ten times. V usage is TRBV28 and J usage is TRBJ2-3; TRBD2 matches at 7 bases. This CDR3 contains 14 residues. The V gene end was trimmed by 2 bases and the J gene end by 5 bases; junction bases not matched to a gene: 4. CDR1 is MDHEN, CDR2 SYDVKM, per germline. The CDR3 spells CASSLAGAVDTQYF. CDR3 bases: TGTGCCAGCAGTTTAGCGGGAGCAGTAGATACGCAGTATTTT.

This chain connects TRBV27 to TRBJ2-4, with D perhaps matching TRBD2 (6 bases). V lost 8 bases and J 2 bases, leaving 13 bases between the germline ends. Per germline, CDR1 MNHEY and CDR2 SMNVEV (reference sequence). The CDR3 consists of 14 residues. Written as DNA, the CDR3 is TGTGCCAGCTCGTACCGGGACTCCAAAAACATTCAGTACTTC. Its translation: CASSYRDSKNIQYF.